This TCR beta chain was documented in a study of blood T cell repertoires in COVID-19. TCRdb's copy holds only in-frame clones and misses some; the assay was immunoSEQ multiplex PCR. The table records about 350,000 clones, about 90% of them present only once. The CDR3 runs 14 residues. V shed 5 bases and J shed 4 bases, with 14 bases lying between them. The germline V gene has CDR1 MGHRA and CDR2 YSYEKL. Those enrolled, adults aged 18 to 89 years, came from 25 or so US areas. Material: PBMCs or T cells enriched from blood (not recorded which). The chain is built from TRBV4-1 and TRBJ1-2; a weak D match, TRBD1 (5 bases). The sequence derives from a woman aged 30 to 39 who had recovered from COVID-19. CDR3 nucleotide sequence: TGCGCCAGCAGCGGCGAACAGGCCTCCTATGGCTACACCTTC. Residues: CASSGEQASYGYTF.